This T cell receptor (beta chain) was recorded in a study of beta chain features in type 1 diabetes. Overall study findings and caveats: Amplification by PCR could prefer shorter templates, with the same effect in patients and controls. Among all four CD4+ subsets, Type 1 diabetes patients had TCRB CDR3s that were moderately but significantly shorter.

Comments on this clone: Its antigen is still unknown.

This CDR3 region has 13 residues. Germline V CDR1 and CDR2: MGHDK, SYGVNS. Trimming pared 3 bases from V and 10 bases from J, leaving 10 bases between. cDNA synthesis used the whole RNA isolate, giving expressed TCRB sequences. Some clones are missing from TCRdb's copy, which holds only in-frame ones; the method was immunoSEQ multiplex PCR. Of roughly 700,000 clones in the sample, roughly 12% were seen once. The receptor was isolated from a man younger than 35 with type 1 diabetes. The genes are TRBV25-1 and TRBJ1-6; D may be TRBD1 (6 bases). The sequenced sample was naive CD4+ T cells from blood. In DNA, the CDR3 is TGTGCCAGCAGTGATGGACAGTCGTCACCCCTCCACTTT. It translates to CASSDGQSSPLHF.